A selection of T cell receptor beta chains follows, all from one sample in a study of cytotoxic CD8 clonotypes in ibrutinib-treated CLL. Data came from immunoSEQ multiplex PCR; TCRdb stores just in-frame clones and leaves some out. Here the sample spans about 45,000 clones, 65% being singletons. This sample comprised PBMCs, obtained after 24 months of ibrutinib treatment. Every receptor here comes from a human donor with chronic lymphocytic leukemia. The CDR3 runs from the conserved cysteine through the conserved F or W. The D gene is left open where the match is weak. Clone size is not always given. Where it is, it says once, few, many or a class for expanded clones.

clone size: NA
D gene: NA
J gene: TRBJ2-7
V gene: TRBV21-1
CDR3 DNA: TGTGCCAGCAGCAAAGGGGACAGGGAATTCGGCGAGCAGTACTTC
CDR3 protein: CASSKGDREFGEQYF

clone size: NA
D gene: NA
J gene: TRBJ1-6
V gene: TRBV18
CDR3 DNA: TGTGCCAGCTCACCAGGATTCTTCTTGGGGGTGGTTCGTCCCCTCCACTTT
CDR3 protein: CASSPGFFLGVVRPLHF

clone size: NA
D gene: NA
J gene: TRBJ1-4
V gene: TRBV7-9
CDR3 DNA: TGTGCCAGCAGTTCCGGGACCGCTTTTGGGAAACTGTTTTTT
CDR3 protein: CASSSGTAFGKLFF

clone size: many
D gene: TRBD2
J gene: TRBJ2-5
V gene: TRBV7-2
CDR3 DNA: TGTGCCAGCAGCTTCCCCCGGGGGGGGACCTACCAAGAGACCCAGTACTTC
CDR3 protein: CASSFPRGGTYQETQYF

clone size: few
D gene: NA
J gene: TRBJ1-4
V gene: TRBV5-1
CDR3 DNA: TGCGCCAGCAGCTTGGAGTTCGGGACGAGGGAAAAACTGTTTTTT
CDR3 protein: CASSLEFGTREKLFF

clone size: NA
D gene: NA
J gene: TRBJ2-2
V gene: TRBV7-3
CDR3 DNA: TGTGCCAGCAGTATTCGTAGCGGAGCGAACACCGGGGAGCTGTTTTTT
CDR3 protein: CASSIRSGANTGELFF

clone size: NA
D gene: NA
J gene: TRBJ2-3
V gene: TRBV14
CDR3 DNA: TGTGCCACCAACGGACAAGGCACAGATACGCAGTATTTT
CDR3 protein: CATNGQGTDTQYF

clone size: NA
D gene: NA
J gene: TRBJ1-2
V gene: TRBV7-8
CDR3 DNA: TGTGCCAGCAGCTTAGGAGGCAGCTCCAGCTATGGCTACACCTTC
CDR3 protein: CASSLGGSSSYGYTF

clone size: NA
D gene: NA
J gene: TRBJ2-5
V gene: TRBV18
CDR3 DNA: TGTGCCAGCTCAAAAACCGGGACATCTACTGGGGAGACCCAGTACTTC
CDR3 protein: CASSKTGTSTGETQYF

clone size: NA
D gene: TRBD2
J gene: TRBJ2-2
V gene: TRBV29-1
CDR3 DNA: TGCAGCGTTCGCCAAATGGGCGGGAGGGCCCCCGGGGAGCTGTTTTTT
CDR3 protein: CSVRQMGGRAPGELFF

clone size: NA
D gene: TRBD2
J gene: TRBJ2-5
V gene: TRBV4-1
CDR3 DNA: TGCGCCAGCAGCCAAGAACCCCAGACTAGCGGGAGCGATCGGGAGACCCAGTACTTC
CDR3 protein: CASSQEPQTSGSDRETQYF

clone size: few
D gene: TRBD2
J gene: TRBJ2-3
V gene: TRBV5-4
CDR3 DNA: TGTGCCAGCAGCTGGGAGCTAGCGGGGGGAGGGCAGTATTTT
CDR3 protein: CASSWELAGGGQYF

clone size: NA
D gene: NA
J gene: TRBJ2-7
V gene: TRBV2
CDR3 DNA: TGTGCCAGCAGGACGGGGTCAGGTGTAGGTTACGAGCAGTACTTC
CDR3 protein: CASRTGSGVGYEQYF